What follows is one T cell receptor beta chain and its context. Libraries were prepared by immunoSEQ multiplex PCR; TCRdb keeps only in-frame clonotypes and omits some of them. The sample lists roughly 1,500,000 clones; just under 99% were seen once. This sample is part of a study of shared clonotypes between healthy human individuals. CDR1 and CDR2 (germline): SGHRS, YFSETQ. This CDR3 has 16 amino acids. V lost 2 bases and J lost 5; bases outside the gene matches: 8. The gene calls are TRBV5-1 and TRBJ2-5; 11 nucleotides match TRBD2. Input material: naive CD4+ T cells sorted from blood. Subset defined: CD45RA+ positively selected. The TCR was taken from a man aged 30-40 years in good health. In nucleotides, the CDR3 is TGCGCCAGCAGCTTAAATAGCGGGAGGGAAAAGGAGACCCAGTACTTC. This sequence encodes CASSLNSGREKETQYF.